The entry that follows covers one T cell receptor (beta chain) sequence. CDR1 and CDR2 from the germline V gene are MGHRA and YSYEKL. Deletions cut 5 bases from V and 9 bases from J, with 20 bases between. The CDR3 has 15 amino acids. Per the original data handling: For nucleated cells, counts were estimated from reference gene primer amplification. Clones were read by immunoSEQ multiplex PCR, and TCRdb kept only the in-frame ones, dropping some. The DNA gave D and trimming, while V, J and clone size come from that table. In the table there are around 230,000 clones, about four fifths of which are singletons. This entry belongs to a study of blood T cell repertoires in COVID-19. Study-level information: The United States, Italy and Spain provided the acute and convalescent COVID-19 samples. T cells, B-cell-depleted T cells, or PBMCs provided the cDNA or gDNA that served as material.

This chain uses TRBV4-1 with TRBJ2-1, with a possible D match to TRBD2 (5 bases). The specimen sequenced was peripheral blood. This TCR was recovered from a woman aged 40 to 50 with active or convalescent COVID-19. The DNA of the CDR3 is TGCGCCAGCAGCGGAGCAAGGGCGGAGGAAGGTGAGCAGTTCTTC. Residues: CASSGARAEEGEQFF.